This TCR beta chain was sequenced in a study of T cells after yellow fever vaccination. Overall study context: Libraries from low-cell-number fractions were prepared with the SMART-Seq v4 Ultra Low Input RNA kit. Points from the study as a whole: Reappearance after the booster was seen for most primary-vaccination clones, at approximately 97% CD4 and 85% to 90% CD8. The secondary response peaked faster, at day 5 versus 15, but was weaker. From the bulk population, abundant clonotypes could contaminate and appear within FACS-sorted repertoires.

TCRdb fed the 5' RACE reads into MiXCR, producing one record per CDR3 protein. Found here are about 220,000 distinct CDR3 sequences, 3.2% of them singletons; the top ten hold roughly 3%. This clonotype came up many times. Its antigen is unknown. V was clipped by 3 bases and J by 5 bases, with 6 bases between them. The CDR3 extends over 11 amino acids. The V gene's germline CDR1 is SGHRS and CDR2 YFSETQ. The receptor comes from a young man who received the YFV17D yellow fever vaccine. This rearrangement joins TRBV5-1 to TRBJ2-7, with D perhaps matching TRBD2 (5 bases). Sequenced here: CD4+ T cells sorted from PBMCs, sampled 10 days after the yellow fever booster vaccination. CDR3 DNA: TGCGCCAGCAGCTCCGGGGACGAGCAGTACTTC. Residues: CASSSGDEQYF.